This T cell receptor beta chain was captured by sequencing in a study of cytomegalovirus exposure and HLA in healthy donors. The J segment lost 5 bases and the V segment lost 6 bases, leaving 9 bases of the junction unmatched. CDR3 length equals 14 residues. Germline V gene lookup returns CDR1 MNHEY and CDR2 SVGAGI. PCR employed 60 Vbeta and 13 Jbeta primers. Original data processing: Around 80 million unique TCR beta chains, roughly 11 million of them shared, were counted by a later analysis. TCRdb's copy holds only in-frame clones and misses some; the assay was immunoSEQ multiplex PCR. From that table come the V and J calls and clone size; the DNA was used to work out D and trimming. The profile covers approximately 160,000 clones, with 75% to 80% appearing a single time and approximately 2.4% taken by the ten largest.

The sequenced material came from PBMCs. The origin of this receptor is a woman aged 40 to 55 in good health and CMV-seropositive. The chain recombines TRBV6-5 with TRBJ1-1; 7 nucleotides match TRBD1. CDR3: CASRRDGTVTEAFF. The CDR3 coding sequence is TGTGCCAGCAGGCGAGATGGGACAGTTACTGAAGCTTTCTTT.